The source of this T cell receptor (beta chain) is a study of T-cell memory formation after mild COVID-19. Study information: Largely, the TCR clusters proved donor specific. Study-wide results and limits: Among clones peaking at day 37 in the second wave, SARS-CoV-2 specificity remained unconfirmed. Some responding clones appeared in pre-infection memory, suggesting cross-reactive memory joined.

This clonotype was counted between two and nine times. Its antigen is still unknown. UMIs and sample barcodes were carried by the TCR alpha and TCR beta cDNA libraries that 5'RACE produced using constant-segment primers. TCRdb called the 5' RACE reads again in MiXCR, with one record for every CDR3 protein. The sample consists of about 250,000 distinct CDR3 sequences, 15% of them appearing once. V dropped 2 bases and J dropped 3 bases, with 7 bases sitting between them. Looked up from germline, CDR1 is GTSNPN and CDR2 is SVGIG (reference sequence). The CDR3 length is 12 residues. This chain links TRBV30 with TRBJ2-5; maybe TRBD1 (5 bases). Sequencing was done on a sample of PBMCs or a T cell subset sorted from them (not recorded which). This receptor was taken from an adult woman who had mild COVID-19 (a few samples of this study predate the infection). Cell type and time point are not known. DNA of the CDR3: TGTGCCTGGAGTAGGGGTAAAGAGACCCAGTACTTC. Its translation: CAWSRGKETQYF.